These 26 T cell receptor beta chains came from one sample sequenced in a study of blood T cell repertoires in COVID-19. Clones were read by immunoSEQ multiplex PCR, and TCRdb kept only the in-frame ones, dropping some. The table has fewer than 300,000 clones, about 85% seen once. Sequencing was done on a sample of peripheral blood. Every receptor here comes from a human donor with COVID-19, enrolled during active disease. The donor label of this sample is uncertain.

CDR3: CASSLSLGTEAFF. The CDR3 coding sequence is TGTGCCAGCAGCCTGAGCCTTGGCACTGAAGCTTTCTTT. V gene TRBV6-5 combines with J gene TRBJ1-1; D is unresolved. The CDR3 is made up of 13 amino acids. Germline CDR1 and CDR2: MNHEY and SVGAGI. The germline V and J ends were trimmed by 6 bases and 4 bases, with 12 bases remaining between them.

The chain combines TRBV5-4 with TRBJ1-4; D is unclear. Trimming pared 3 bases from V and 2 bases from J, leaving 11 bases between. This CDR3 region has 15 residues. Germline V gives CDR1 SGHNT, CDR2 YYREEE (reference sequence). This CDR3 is CASSSRDGTNEKLFF. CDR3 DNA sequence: TGTGCCAGCAGCTCGAGGGATGGGACTAATGAAAAACTGTTTTTT.

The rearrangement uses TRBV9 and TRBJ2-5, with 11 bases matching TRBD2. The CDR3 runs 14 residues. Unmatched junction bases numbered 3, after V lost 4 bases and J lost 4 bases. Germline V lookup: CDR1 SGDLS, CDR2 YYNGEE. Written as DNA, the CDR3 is TGTGCCAGCAGCACTGGGACTAGCGGAGAGACCCAGTACTTC. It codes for CASSTGTSGETQYF.

DNA of the CDR3: TGTGCCAGCAGCCCGACAGCGGGCACTGAAGCTTTCTTT. It translates to CASSPTAGTEAFF. The rearrangement uses TRBV7-3 and TRBJ1-1; tentative D call: TRBD1 (5 bases). Trimming removed 5 bases at V and 4 bases at J, with 11 bases between. Germline V gene data show CDR1 as SGHTA and CDR2 as FQGTGA. The CDR3 loop spans 13 amino acids.

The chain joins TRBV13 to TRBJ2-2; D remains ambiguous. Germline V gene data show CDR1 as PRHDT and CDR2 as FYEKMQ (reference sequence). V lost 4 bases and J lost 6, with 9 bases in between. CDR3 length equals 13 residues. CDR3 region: CASSSLRSGELFF. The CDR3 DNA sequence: TGTGCCAGCAGCTCCCTGAGGTCCGGGGAGCTGTTTTTT.

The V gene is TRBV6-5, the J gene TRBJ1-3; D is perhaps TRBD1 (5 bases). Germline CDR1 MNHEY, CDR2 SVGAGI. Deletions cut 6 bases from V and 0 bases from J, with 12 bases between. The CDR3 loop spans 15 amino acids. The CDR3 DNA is TGTGCCAGCAGCAGAGCAGGGATCTCTGGAAACACCATATATTTT. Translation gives CASSRAGISGNTIYF.

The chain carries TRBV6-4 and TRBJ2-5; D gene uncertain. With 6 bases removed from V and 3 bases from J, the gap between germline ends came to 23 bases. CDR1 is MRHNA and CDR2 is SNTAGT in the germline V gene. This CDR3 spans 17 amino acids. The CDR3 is CASRLSPVSAIKETQYF. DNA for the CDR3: TGTGCCAGCAGACTATCCCCCGTTTCCGCAATCAAAGAGACCCAGTACTTC.

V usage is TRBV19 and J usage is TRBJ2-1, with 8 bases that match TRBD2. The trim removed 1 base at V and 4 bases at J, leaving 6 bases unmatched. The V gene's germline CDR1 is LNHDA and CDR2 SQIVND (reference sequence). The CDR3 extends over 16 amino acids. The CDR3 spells CASSIGGGRRYNEQFF. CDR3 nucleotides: TGTGCCAGTAGTATAGGGGGCGGGAGGAGGTACAATGAGCAGTTCTTC. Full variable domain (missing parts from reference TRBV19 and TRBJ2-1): DGGITQSPKYLFRKEGQNVTLSCEQNLNHDAMYWYRQDPGQGLRLIYYSQIVNDFQKGDIAEGYSVSREKKESFPLTVTSAQKNPTAFYLCASSIGGGRRYNEQFFGPGTRLTVL.

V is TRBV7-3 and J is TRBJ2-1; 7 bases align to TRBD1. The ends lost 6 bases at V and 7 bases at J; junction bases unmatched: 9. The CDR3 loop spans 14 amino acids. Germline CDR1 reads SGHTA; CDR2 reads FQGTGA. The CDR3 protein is CASRSPGQINEQFF. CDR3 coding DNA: TGTGCCAGCAGGTCTCCGGGACAGATAAATGAGCAGTTCTTC.

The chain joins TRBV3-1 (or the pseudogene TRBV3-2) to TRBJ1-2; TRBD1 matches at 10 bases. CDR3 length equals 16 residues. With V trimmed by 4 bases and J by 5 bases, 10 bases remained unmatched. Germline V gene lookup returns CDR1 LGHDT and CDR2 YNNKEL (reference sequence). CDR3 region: CASSRRTGQGSYGYTF. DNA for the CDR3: TGTGCCAGCAGCCGACGAACGGGACAGGGGTCGTATGGCTACACCTTC.

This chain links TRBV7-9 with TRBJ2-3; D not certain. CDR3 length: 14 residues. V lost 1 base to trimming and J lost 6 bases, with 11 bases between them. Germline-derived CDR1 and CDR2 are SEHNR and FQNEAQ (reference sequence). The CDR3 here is CASSLENEADTQYF. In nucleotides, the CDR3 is TGTGCCAGCAGCTTAGAAAATGAGGCGGATACGCAGTATTTT.

This chain's CDR3 is CASSSQGGPETQYF. The CDR3 region has the DNA TGCGCCAGCAGCTCCCAGGGGGGCCCAGAGACCCAGTACTTC. This chain connects TRBV5-1 to TRBJ2-5; TRBD1 is a possible D gene (7 bases). The CDR3 contains 14 residues. V was clipped by 3 bases and J by 4 bases, with 13 bases between them. Per the germline V gene, CDR1 is SGHRS and CDR2 is YFSETQ. The whole variable domain, filled in from reference TRBV5-1 and TRBJ2-5, reads KAGVTQTPRYLIKTRGQQVTLSCSPISGHRSVSWYQQTPGQGLQFLFEYFSETQRNKGNFPGRFSGRQFSNSRSEMNVSTLELGDSALYLCASSSQGGPETQYFGPGTRLLVL.

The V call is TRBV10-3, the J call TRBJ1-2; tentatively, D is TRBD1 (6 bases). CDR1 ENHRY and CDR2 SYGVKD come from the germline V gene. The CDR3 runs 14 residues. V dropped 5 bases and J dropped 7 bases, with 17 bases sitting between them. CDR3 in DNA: TGTGCCATCAGTCCAGAGGCGTACAGGGTTGGCTACACCTTC. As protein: CAISPEAYRVGYTF.

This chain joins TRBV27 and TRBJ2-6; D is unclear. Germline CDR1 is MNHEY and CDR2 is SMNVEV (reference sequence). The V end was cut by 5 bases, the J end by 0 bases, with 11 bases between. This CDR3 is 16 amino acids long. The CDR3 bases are TGTGCCAGCAGTCCCTATGGTATCTCTGGGGCCAACGTCCTGACTTTC. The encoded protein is CASSPYGISGANVLTF.

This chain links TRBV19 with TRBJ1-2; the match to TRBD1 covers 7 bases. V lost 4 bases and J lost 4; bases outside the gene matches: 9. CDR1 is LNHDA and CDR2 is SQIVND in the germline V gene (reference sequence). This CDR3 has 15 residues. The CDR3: CASSSRRQGGYGYTF. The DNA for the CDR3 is TGTGCCAGTAGTAGCCGCCGACAGGGCGGCTATGGCTACACCTTC.

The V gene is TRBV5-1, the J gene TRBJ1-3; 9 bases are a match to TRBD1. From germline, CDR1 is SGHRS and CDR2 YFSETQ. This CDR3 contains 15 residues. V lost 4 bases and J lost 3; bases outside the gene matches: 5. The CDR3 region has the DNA TGCGCCAGCAGCGAAACAGGGGGCGATGGAAACACCATATATTTT. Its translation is CASSETGGDGNTIYF.

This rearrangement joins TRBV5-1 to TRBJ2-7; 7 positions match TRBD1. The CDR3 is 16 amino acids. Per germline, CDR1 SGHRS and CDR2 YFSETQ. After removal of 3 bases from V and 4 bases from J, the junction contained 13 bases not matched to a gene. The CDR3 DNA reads TGCGCCAGCAGCTCGAGCCCAACCGGGACAGCTTACGAGCAGTACTTC. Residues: CASSSSPTGTAYEQYF. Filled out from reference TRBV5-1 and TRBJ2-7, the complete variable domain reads KAGVTQTPRYLIKTRGQQVTLSCSPISGHRSVSWYQQTPGQGLQFLFEYFSETQRNKGNFPGRFSGRQFSNSRSEMNVSTLELGDSALYLCASSSSPTGTAYEQYFGPGTRLTVT.

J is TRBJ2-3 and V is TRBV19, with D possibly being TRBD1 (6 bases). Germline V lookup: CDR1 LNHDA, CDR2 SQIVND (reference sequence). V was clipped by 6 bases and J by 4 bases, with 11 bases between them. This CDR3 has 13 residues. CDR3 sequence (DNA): TGTGCCAGTAGGGAACAGGGTGCAGATACGCAGTATTTT. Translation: CASREQGADTQYF.

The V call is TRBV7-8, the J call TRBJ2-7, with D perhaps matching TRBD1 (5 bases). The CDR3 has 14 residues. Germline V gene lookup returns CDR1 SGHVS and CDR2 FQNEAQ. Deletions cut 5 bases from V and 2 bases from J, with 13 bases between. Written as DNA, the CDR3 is TGTGCCAGCAGCCGAGCCGCAGGGCCCTACGAGCAGTACTTC. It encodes CASSRAAGPYEQYF. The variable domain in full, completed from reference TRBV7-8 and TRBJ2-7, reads GAGVSQSPRYKVAKRGQDVALRCDPISGHVSLFWYQQALGQGPEFLTYFQNEAQLDKSGLPSDRFFAERPEGSVSTLKIQRTQQEDSAVYLCASSRAAGPYEQYFGPGTRLTVT.

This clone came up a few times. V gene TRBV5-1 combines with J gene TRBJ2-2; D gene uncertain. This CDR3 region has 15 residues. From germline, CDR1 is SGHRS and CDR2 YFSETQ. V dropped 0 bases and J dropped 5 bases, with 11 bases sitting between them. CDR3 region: CASSLDHSGTGELFF. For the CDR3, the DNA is TGCGCCAGCAGCTTGGACCACAGTGGAACCGGGGAGCTGTTTTTT.

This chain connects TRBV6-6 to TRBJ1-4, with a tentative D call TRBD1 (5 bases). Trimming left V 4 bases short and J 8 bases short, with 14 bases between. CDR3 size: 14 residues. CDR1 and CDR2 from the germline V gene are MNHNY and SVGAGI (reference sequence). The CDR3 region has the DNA TGTGCCAGCAGTTCAACCGGGGGAAGAGAAAAACTGTTTTTT. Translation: CASSSTGGREKLFF.

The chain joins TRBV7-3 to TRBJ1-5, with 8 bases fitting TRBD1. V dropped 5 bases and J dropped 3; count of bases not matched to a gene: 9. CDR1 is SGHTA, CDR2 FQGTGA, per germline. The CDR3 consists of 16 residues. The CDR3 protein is CASSPYRGLINQPQHF. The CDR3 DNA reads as TGTGCCAGCAGCCCGTACAGGGGGTTGATCAATCAGCCCCAGCATTTT. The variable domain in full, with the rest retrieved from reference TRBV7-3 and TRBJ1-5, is GAGVSQTPSNKVTEKGKYVELRCDPISGHTALYWYRQSLGQGPEFLIYFQGTGAADDSGLPNDRFFAVRPEGSVSTLKIQRTERGDSAVYLCASSPYRGLINQPQHFGDGTRLSIL.

CDR3 sequence (DNA): TGTGCCAGCAGTTACGCGTGGGGACAGGGCCAAGAGACCCAGTACTTC. Its protein product is CASSYAWGQGQETQYF. This chain joins TRBV6-5 and TRBJ2-5, with 9 bases matching TRBD1. Germline CDR1 is MNHEY and CDR2 is SVGAGI. The CDR3 is 16 amino acids. The ends lost 2 bases at V and 1 base at J; junction bases unmatched: 5.

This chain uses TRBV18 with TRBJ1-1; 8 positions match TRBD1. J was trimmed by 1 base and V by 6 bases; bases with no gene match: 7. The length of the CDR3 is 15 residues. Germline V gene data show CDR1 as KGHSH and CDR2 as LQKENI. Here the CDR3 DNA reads TGTGCCAGCTCGAACTACAGGGGGACGAACACTGAAGCTTTCTTT. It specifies CASSNYRGTNTEAFF.

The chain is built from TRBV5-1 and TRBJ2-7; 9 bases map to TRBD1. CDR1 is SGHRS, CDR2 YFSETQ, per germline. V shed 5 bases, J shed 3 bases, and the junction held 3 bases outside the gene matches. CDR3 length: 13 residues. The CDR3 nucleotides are TGCGCCAGCAGGCCGACAGGGGGCTACGAGCAGTACTTC. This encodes CASRPTGGYEQYF.

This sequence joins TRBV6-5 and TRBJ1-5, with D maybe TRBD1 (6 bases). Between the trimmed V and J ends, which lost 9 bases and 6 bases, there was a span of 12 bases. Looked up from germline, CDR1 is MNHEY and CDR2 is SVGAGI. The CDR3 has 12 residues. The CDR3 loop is CARPWGLQPQHF. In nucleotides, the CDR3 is TGTGCCAGACCATGGGGGCTTCAGCCCCAGCATTTT.